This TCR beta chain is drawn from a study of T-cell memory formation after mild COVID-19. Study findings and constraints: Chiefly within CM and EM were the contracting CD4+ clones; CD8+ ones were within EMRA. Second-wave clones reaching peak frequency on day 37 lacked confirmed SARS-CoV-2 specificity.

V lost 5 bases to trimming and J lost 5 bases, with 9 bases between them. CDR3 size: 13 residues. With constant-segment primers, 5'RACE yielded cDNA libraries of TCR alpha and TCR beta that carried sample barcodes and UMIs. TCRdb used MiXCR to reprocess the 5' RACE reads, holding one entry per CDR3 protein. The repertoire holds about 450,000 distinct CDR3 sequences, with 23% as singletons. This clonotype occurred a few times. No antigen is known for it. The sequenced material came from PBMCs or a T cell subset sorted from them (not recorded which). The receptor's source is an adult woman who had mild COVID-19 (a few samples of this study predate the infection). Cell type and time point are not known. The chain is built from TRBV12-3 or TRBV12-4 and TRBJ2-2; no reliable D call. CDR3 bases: TGTGCCAGCAGTCACCGGATTACCGGGGAGCTGTTTTTT. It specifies CASSHRITGELFF.